This is a list of T cell receptor beta chains from one sample in a study of tumor-infiltrating lymphocytes in primary liver carcinoma. TCRdb called the multiplex PCR reads again in MiXCR, with one record for every CDR3 protein. In the table there are 250,000 to 400,000 distinct CDR3 sequences, 65% of which are singletons. The sample consisted of peripheral blood. The source of these receptors is a middle-aged man with primary liver carcinoma and hepatitis B virus infection. CDR3s include the opening cysteine and the closing phenylalanine or tryptophan. D genes are given only for firm matches. Clone sizes are given selectively: once, few, many, or a class where the clone is expanded.

V gene	clone size	D gene	J gene	CDR3 DNA	CDR3 protein
TRBV4-3	-	-	TRBJ2-3	TGCGCCAGCAGCCTACGAGGGATTGGCAATACGCAGTATTTT	CASSLRGIGNTQYF
TRBV11-2	few	TRBD1	TRBJ2-1	TGTGCCAGCAGCTTATTGGCAGGGGGTAGGGACAATGAGCAGTTCTTC	CASSLLAGGRDNEQFF
TRBV5-1	-	-	TRBJ2-1	TGCGCCAGCAGCTTGGAAACAGCGCAGTTCTTC	CASSLETAQFF
TRBV6-1	-	-	TRBJ2-5	TGTGCCAGCGTGCACGGGAGTATACAGGAGACCCAGTACTTC	CASVHGSIQETQYF
TRBV28	-	TRBD1	TRBJ1-2	TGTGCCAGCAGACCACAGGGGGGAAACTATGGCTACACCTTC	CASRPQGGNYGYTF
TRBV5-4	-	TRBD1	TRBJ2-2	TGTGCCAGCAGCTCGCAGGGACAGTCTACCGGGGAGCTGTTTTTT	CASSSQGQSTGELFF
TRBV5-1	few	-	TRBJ2-6	TGCGCCAGCAGCTCCCGGAGTTCAGGCCTCCCCTCTGAGGCCAACGTCCTGACTTTC	CASSSRSSGLPSEANVLTF
TRBV12-3/TRBV12-4	many	TRBD1	TRBJ2-5	TGTGCCAGCAGTTCGACAGGGACAGGGACCCAGTACTTC	CASSSTGTGTQYF
TRBV6-5	-	TRBD2	TRBJ2-3	TGTGCCAGCAGTTGCAACGGGGGGGATACGCAGTATTTT	CASSCNGGDTQYF
TRBV5-6	few	-	TRBJ2-3	TGTGCCAGCACGACTCGAAGGACGAGGACAGATACGCAGTATTTT	CASTTRRTRTDTQYF
TRBV4-3	-	-	TRBJ2-7	TGCGCCAGCGGCCAAGAGTATGGGAGTAACTACGAGCAGTACTTC	CASGQEYGSNYEQYF
TRBV28	-	-	TRBJ2-1	TGTGCCAGCAGTTTATCGGGTCTCGGGGAACTCGGGTACAATGAGCAGTTCTTC	CASSLSGLGELGYNEQFF
TRBV4-1	-	-	TRBJ2-1	TGCGCCAGCAGCCAAGTGGCACCCAGCTACAATGAGCAGTTCTTC	CASSQVAPSYNEQFF
TRBV29-1	-	-	TRBJ2-1	TGCAGCGTCCAGGAACTAACGGTCTACAATGAGCAGTTATTC	CSVQELTVYNEQLF
TRBV10-3	-	-	TRBJ1-1	TGTGCCGCACTGACAGACACTGAAGCTTTCTTT	CAALTDTEAFF
TRBV7-2	-	TRBD1	TRBJ2-5	TGTGCCGGCAGCCGTGAAGGACAGGGCAAGACCCAGTACTTC	CAGSREGQGKTQYF
TRBV5-4	-	-	TRBJ2-7	TGTGCCAGCAGCCCGACTTGGGACTCCACTTACGAGCTGTACTTC	CASSPTWDSTYELYF
TRBV11-1	many	TRBD1	TRBJ2-7	TGTGCCAGCAGCACCCGGGACAGGGGGGGCGAGCAGTACTTC	CASSTRDRGGEQYF
TRBV5-1	many	-	TRBJ2-7	TGCGCCAGCAGCATCCGGACAGCCTACGAGCAGTACTTC	CASSIRTAYEQYF
TRBV7-9	-	-	TRBJ2-2	TGTGACAGCAGCATCACCGGGGAGCTGTTTTTT	CDSSITGELFF
TRBV7-8	-	-	TRBJ2-1	TGTGCCAGCAGCCCCACATGGCTCATTGCGGGATTTCCTTCTTACAATGAGCAGTTCTTC	CASSPTWLIAGFPSYNEQFF
TRBV28	-	-	TRBJ2-3	TGTGCCAGCAGTCAATGTGGGGGACCCACAGATACGCAGTATTTT	CASSQCGGPTDTQYF
TRBV11-2	-	-	TRBJ1-5	TGTTCCAGCAGCTTCCGCCCACGTCGTACAGAGAATCAGCCCCGGCATTTT	CSSSFRPRRTENQPRHF
TRBV14	-	TRBD2	TRBJ2-1	TGTGCCAGCAGCCATAGTCTAGCGGGAGGCTATAGCTCCTACAATGAGCAGTTCTTC	CASSHSLAGGYSSYNEQFF
TRBV11-2	few	-	TRBJ2-4	TGTGCCAGCAGCCAACTAGCTGCCAAAAACATTCAGTACTTC	CASSQLAAKNIQYF
TRBV4-3	many	TRBD2	TRBJ2-3	TGCGCCAGCAGCCAAGACGACGGGAGGGCCGGGGATACGCAGTATTTT	CASSQDDGRAGDTQYF
TRBV4-2	many	TRBD2	TRBJ2-3	TGTGCCAGCAGCCAAGTGGGACTAGCGGGAGGTGGAGATACGCAGTATTTT	CASSQVGLAGGGDTQYF
TRBV28	few	-	TRBJ2-1	TGTGCCAGCAGTTCCCCGGCCCCTCTCGGATTTGAGCAGTTCTTC	CASSSPAPLGFEQFF